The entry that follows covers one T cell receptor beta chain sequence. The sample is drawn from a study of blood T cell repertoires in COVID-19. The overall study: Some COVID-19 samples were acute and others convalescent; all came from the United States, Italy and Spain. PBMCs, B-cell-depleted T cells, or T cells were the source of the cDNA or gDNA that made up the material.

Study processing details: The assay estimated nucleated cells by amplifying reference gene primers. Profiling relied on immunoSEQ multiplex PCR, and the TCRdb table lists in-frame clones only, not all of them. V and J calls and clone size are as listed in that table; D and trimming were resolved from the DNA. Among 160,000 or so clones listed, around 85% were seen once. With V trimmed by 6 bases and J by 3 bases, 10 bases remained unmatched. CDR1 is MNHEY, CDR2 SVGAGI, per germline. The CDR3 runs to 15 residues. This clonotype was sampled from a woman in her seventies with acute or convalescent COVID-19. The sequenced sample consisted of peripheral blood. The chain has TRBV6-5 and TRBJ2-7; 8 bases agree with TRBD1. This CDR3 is CASRLTQGVGYEQYF. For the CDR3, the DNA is TGTGCCAGCAGACTAACACAGGGGGTCGGCTACGAGCAGTACTTC.